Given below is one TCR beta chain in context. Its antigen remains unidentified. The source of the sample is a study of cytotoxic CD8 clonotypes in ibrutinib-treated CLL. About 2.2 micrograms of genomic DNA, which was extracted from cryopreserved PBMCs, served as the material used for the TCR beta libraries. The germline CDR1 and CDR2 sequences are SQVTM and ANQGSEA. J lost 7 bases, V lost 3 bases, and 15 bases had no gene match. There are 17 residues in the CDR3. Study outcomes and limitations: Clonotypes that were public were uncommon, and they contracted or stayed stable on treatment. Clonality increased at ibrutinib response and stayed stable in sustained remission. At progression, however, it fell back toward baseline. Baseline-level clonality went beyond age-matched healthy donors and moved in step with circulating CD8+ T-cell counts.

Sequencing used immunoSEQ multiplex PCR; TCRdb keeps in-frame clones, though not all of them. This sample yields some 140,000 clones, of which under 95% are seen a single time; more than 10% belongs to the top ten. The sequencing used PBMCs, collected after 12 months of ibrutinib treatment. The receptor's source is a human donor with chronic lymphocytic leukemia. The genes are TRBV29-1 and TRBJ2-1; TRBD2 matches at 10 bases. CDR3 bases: TGCAGCGTTGATTCCCTGGCTAGCGGGAGTTGGGCAAATGAGCAGTTCTTC. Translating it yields CSVDSLASGSWANEQFF.